This T cell receptor beta chain was captured by sequencing in a study of CD8 T cells in ankylosing spondylitis. The CDR3 totals 17 residues. The ends were cut back, 0 bases at V and 0 bases at J, with 15 bases in the middle. Germline V gives CDR1 DFQATT, CDR2 SNEGSKA (reference sequence). From the 5' RACE reads, TCRdb called clonotypes with MiXCR, one entry per CDR3 protein. The table records a few hundred thousand distinct CDR3 sequences, 6.5% to 10% of them present only once. There are a few counts of this clonotype. The antigen is unknown. Study results and limitations: A motif of eight highly homologous TCR beta variants was seen as apparently characteristic of ankylosing spondylitis blood.

Sequencing was done on a sample of blood, either unsorted or a sorted T cell fraction (not recorded which). The V and J genes are TRBV20-1 and TRBJ2-1; possible D gene TRBD2, 6 bases. The TCR was taken from a male donor with ankylosing spondylitis. CDR3 DNA: TGCAGTGCTAGAGACGGGCTAGCGCGTAGCTCCTACAATGAGCAGTTCTTC. Translated: CSARDGLARSSYNEQFF.